This entry concerns a single T cell receptor beta chain. V was pared by 6 bases and J by 7 bases, with 12 bases of the junction left unmatched. This CDR3 is built from 16 residues. CDR1 is KGHDR, CDR2 SFDVKD, per germline. TCRdb re-derived calls from the reads in MiXCR, one entry per CDR3 protein. The sample carries approximately 750,000 distinct CDR3 sequences, 35% to 45% recorded once. These data are taken from a study of T cell repertoires in cytomegalovirus infection. This TCR derives from a human donor in good health (CMV status not recorded). Some clones in this sample may be carry-over from other donors' samples. The sequenced sample was PBMCs. The J gene is TRBJ1-5, the V gene TRBV24-1, with 9 bases identical to TRBD1. DNA of the CDR3: TGTGCCACCAGTCCCCGATGGACAGGGGTCGGCCAGCCCCAGCATTTT. Amino acids: CATSPRWTGVGQPQHF.